The next 9 T cell receptor beta chains were all read from a single sample in a study of CD4 T cells in relation to SARS-CoV-2 and coronaviruses. Which antigens these TCRs recognize remains unknown. Before the COVID-19 pandemic, during about 2011-2019, CD4+ T cells were taken from unexposed donors. CD4+ T cells were isolated from the cells after around 11 days of culture. Sequencing used immunoSEQ multiplex PCR; TCRdb keeps in-frame clones, though not all of them. The data hold fewer than 15,000 clones, with 60% to 80% observed a single time. The specimen sequenced was CD4+ T cells from PBMCs, cultured in vitro. Every receptor here comes from a human donor in good health.

J is TRBJ1-5 and V is TRBV6-2 or TRBV6-3, with a tentative D call TRBD1 (6 bases). Germline V CDR1 and CDR2: MNHEY, SVGEGT. V shed 5 bases and J shed 2 bases, with 10 bases lying between them. This CDR3 contains 14 residues. Here the CDR3 DNA reads TGTGCCAGCAGTGGGACAAGAGGCAATCAGCCCCAGCATTTT. The encoded protein is CASSGTRGNQPQHF.

The CDR3 region has the DNA TGTGCCAGCAGTTACTCGACAGGGTCCTCTGGAAACACCATATATTTT. It encodes CASSYSTGSSGNTIYF. This rearrangement joins TRBV6-5 to TRBJ1-3; 7 bases are shared with TRBD1. The CDR3 extends over 16 amino acids. CDR1 and CDR2 (germline): MNHEY, SVGAGI. The junction had 2 bases not matched to a gene; V was cut back by 0 bases and J by 0 bases.

The genes are TRBV7-3 and TRBJ2-7; TRBD1 aligns across 7 bases. Trimming removed 6 bases from V and 0 bases from J; junction bases left unmatched: 8. From germline, CDR1 is SGHTA and CDR2 FQGTGA. The CDR3 sequence is 15 residues long. The CDR3 region has the DNA TGTGCCAGCAGTCTATCCGAGGGGGCCTCCTACGAGCAGTACTTC. Amino acid sequence: CASSLSEGASYEQYF.

This clone appeared a few times. V usage is TRBV29-1 and J usage is TRBJ2-2; the D gene is possibly TRBD1 (5 bases). The length of the CDR3 is 12 residues. Trimming took off 4 bases at V and 5 bases at J, with 8 bases between the two ends. Germline CDR1 SQVTM, CDR2 ANQGSEA. In nucleotides, the CDR3 is TGCAGCGTTGGACCAGGGACCGGGGAGCTGTTTTTT. Translation gives CSVGPGTGELFF.

The J gene is TRBJ1-3, the V gene TRBV30; 8 bases are shared with TRBD1. This CDR3 contains 15 residues. V was pared by 5 bases and J by 4 bases, with 10 bases of the junction left unmatched. From germline, CDR1 is GTSNPN and CDR2 SVGIG (reference sequence). Here the CDR3 reads CAWGTETGAGNTIYF. CDR3 coding DNA: TGTGCCTGGGGGACCGAGACAGGGGCAGGAAACACCATATATTTT.

This chain connects TRBV18 to TRBJ2-7; D is unresolved. Germline CDR1 KGHSH, CDR2 LQKENI. Trimming pared 0 bases from V and 8 bases from J, leaving 8 bases between. This CDR3 contains 12 residues. CDR3 protein: CASSPPGLQQYF. CDR3 coding DNA: TGTGCCAGCTCACCACCCGGGTTACAGCAGTACTTC.

The sample holds one count of this clone. This sequence joins TRBV12-2 and TRBJ2-2; TRBD2, the table's D call, lacks a check against the DNA. TRBV12-2 is recorded as a pseudogene. This CDR3 has 18 amino acids. In nucleotides, the CDR3 is TGTGCAAGTCGCCCCGGGACTAGCGGGAGGAGGAAGGCCGGGGAGCTGTTTTTT. It translates to CASRPGTSGRRKAGELFF.

The rearrangement uses TRBV3-1 (or the pseudogene TRBV3-2) and TRBJ1-4, with D possibly matching TRBD1 (6 bases). Germline CDR1 and CDR2: LGHDT and YNNKEL (reference sequence). V lost 4 bases and J 0 bases, leaving 12 bases between the germline ends. This CDR3 has 16 residues. CDR3 region: CASSPPRGATNEKLFF. CDR3 sequence (DNA): TGTGCCAGCAGCCCCCCCAGGGGTGCAACTAATGAAAAACTGTTTTTT.

V gene TRBV6-2 or TRBV6-3 combines with J gene TRBJ2-3; 7 bases fit TRBD2. V shed 5 bases, J shed 0 bases, and the junction held 8 bases outside the gene matches. Per the germline V gene, CDR1 is MNHEY and CDR2 is SVGEGT. The CDR3 length is 16 residues. The CDR3 region has the DNA TGTGCCAGCAGTCTTCGACTAGCTAGAAGCACAGATACGCAGTATTTT. The encoded protein is CASSLRLARSTDTQYF.